Listed here are 28 T cell receptor beta chains from one sample, sequenced in a study of T cell changes during pregnancy in multiple sclerosis. Clones were read by immunoSEQ multiplex PCR, and TCRdb kept only the in-frame ones, dropping some. The sample comprises roughly 41,000 clones, nearly 90% of which are singletons, and approximately 0.67% rests with the top ten. The source material was CD4+ T cells from peripheral blood mononuclear cells, sampled in the first trimester of pregnancy. Every receptor here comes from a female donor with multiple sclerosis, enrolled in a pregnancy study.

The V call is TRBV25-1, the J call TRBJ2-1; 14 bases match TRBD2. The CDR3 covers 17 residues. With 2 bases clipped from V and 10 bases from J, the junction kept 10 bases outside the gene matches. Germline loops: CDR1 MGHDK, CDR2 SYGVNS. CDR3 nucleotide sequence: TGTGCCAGCAGTGAAAGTTTGGGACTAGCGGGAGACGGCGAGCAGTTCTTC. This gives the protein CASSESLGLAGDGEQFF.

The chain joins TRBV28 to TRBJ1-5; D might be TRBD1 (6 bases). This CDR3 is 15 amino acids long. The V and J ends lost 5 bases and 2 bases respectively, with 13 bases between them. From germline, CDR1 is MDHEN and CDR2 SYDVKM. The CDR3 loop reads CASSPIGGRNQPQHF. The DNA for the CDR3 is TGTGCCAGCAGTCCAATAGGGGGTCGCAATCAGCCCCAGCATTTT.

The CDR3 sequence is CRVCCYGYTF. CDR3 sequence (DNA): TGTCGGGTATGCTGCTATGGCTACACCTTC. J is TRBJ1-2 and V is TRBV19; D uncertain. The CDR3 length is 10 residues. From germline, CDR1 is LNHDA and CDR2 SQIVND (reference sequence). Full variable domain (remainder filled in from reference TRBV19 and TRBJ1-2): DGGITQSPKYLFRKEGQNVTLSCEQNLNHDAMYWYRQDPGQGLRLIYYSQIVNDFQKGDIAEGYSVSREKKESFPLTVTSAQKNPTAFYLCRVCCYGYTFGSGTRLTVV.

The chain combines TRBV5-1 with TRBJ2-2, with D maybe TRBD1 (6 bases). The CDR3 has 16 amino acids. Germline-derived CDR1 and CDR2 are SGHRS and YFSETQ. Between the trimmed V and J ends, which lost 4 bases and 3 bases, there was a span of 16 bases. The CDR3 DNA reads TGCGCCAGCAGCAGAGAGACAGGACGATACACCGGGGAGCTGTTTTTT. Translating gives CASSRETGRYTGELFF.

The chain is built from TRBV19 and TRBJ1-1, with D perhaps matching TRBD1 (6 bases). The V and J ends lost 3 bases and 11 bases respectively, with 7 bases between them. CDR3 length: 10 amino acids. Germline V gene lookup returns CDR1 LNHDA and CDR2 SQIVND (reference sequence). CDR3 amino acids: CASSIRGAFF. The CDR3 DNA is TGTGCCAGTAGTATTAGGGGGGCTTTCTTT.

The V and J genes are TRBV10-3 and TRBJ2-7; 7 nucleotides align to TRBD2. The ends lost 4 bases at V and 6 bases at J; junction bases unmatched: 9. The germline V gene encodes CDR1 ENHRY and CDR2 SYGVKD. The CDR3 is 14 residues long. This CDR3 is CAISVEGRGSEQYF. CDR3 sequence (DNA): TGTGCCATCAGTGTCGAGGGGAGGGGCTCCGAGCAGTACTTC.

The rearrangement joins TRBV5-4 to TRBJ1-3; D is possibly TRBD1 (5 bases). The CDR3 is 14 residues long. V was shortened by 1 base and J by 2 bases, with 7 bases between the two germline ends. CDR1 is SGHNT, CDR2 YYREEE, per germline (reference sequence). The CDR3 coding sequence is TGTGCCAGCAGCTTGAGGGGAACTGGAAACACCATATATTTT. This sequence encodes CASSLRGTGNTIYF. Looking up the rest from reference TRBV5-4 and TRBJ1-3 gives the full variable domain: ETGVTQSPTHLIKTRGQQVTLRCSSQSGHNTVSWYQQALGQGPQFIFQYYREEENGRGNFPPRFSGLQFPNYSSELNVNALELDDSALYLCASSLRGTGNTIYFGEGSWLTVV.

The genes are TRBV7-9 and TRBJ2-5; 8 bases are shared with TRBD2. V shed 1 base, J shed 1 base, and the junction held 5 bases outside the gene matches. Germline CDR1 reads SEHNR; CDR2 reads FQNEAQ (reference sequence). The CDR3 has 16 amino acids. This chain's CDR3 is CASSLVLAGGQETQYF. CDR3 nucleotide sequence: TGTGCCAGCAGCTTAGTCCTAGCGGGTGGCCAAGAGACCCAGTACTTC.

This clone has only one observation. The chain combines TRBV27 with TRBJ2-7; 9 nucleotides line up with TRBD2. Germline CDR1 and CDR2: MNHEY and SMNVEV (reference sequence). The CDR3 runs to 17 residues. The J segment lost 6 bases and the V segment lost 3 bases, leaving 15 bases of the junction unmatched. CDR3 amino acids: CASSFLSFRGLASEQYF. Written as DNA, the CDR3 is TGTGCCAGCAGTTTCTTATCGTTCCGGGGACTAGCAAGCGAGCAGTACTTC.

In this sample, this clone turned up a few times. V usage is TRBV18 and J usage is TRBJ1-2, with a possible D match to TRBD1 (6 bases). This CDR3 has 14 amino acids. V was shortened by 2 bases and J by 6 bases, with 13 bases between the two germline ends. Germline CDR1 KGHSH, CDR2 LQKENI. The CDR3 protein is CASSPTQGFDGYTF. CDR3 DNA: TGTGCCAGCTCACCAACACAGGGCTTTGATGGCTACACCTTC.

This clone showed up just once. The rearrangement uses TRBV15 and TRBJ1-4, with 8 nucleotides matching TRBD1. Germline CDR1 is LNHNV and CDR2 is YYDKDF (reference sequence). Germline trimming cut 0 bases from V and 3 bases from J; bases unmatched to any gene: 9. The CDR3 contains 18 residues. CDR3 nucleotide sequence: TGTGCCACCAGCAGAGAATTGGGGCAGGGGGCATCTAATGAAAAACTGTTTTTT. The encoded protein is CATSRELGQGASNEKLFF.

This clone was seen more than once but under ten times. This chain uses TRBV28 with TRBJ1-5; D is perhaps TRBD1 (6 bases). The ends were cut back, 5 bases at V and 14 bases at J, with 25 bases in the middle. The CDR3 is 15 amino acids. CDR1 MDHEN and CDR2 SYDVKM come from the germline V gene. The CDR3 DNA reads as TGTGCCAGCAGTAAAACCGGGACAACCAGGGCGCAGGAGCATTTT. Protein: CASSKTGTTRAQEHF. The full variable domain, with the rest looked up from reference TRBV28 and TRBJ1-5, is DVKVTQSSRYLVKRTGEKVFLECVQDMDHENMFWYRQDPGLGLRLIYFSYDVKMKEKGDIPEGYSVSREKKERFSLILESASTNQTSMYLCASSKTGTTRAQEHFGDGTRLSIL.

The chain carries TRBV5-1 and TRBJ2-4; tentatively, D is TRBD1 (6 bases). From germline, CDR1 is SGHRS and CDR2 YFSETQ. The V end lost 0 bases, the J end lost 9 bases, and 13 bases lay between the germline ends. This CDR3 spans 14 amino acids. The CDR3 DNA sequence: TGCGCCAGCAGCTTGGGGCCAGGGGAACCCATTCAGTACTTC. Translating it yields CASSLGPGEPIQYF.

The chain combines TRBV9 with TRBJ2-5; D is unresolved. Trimming removed 4 bases at V and 2 bases at J, with 9 bases between. In germline, CDR1 is SGDLS, CDR2 YYNGEE. The CDR3 runs 13 residues. In DNA, the CDR3 is TGTGCCAGCAGCCCCCGAGGACAAGAGACCCAGTACTTC. This gives the protein CASSPRGQETQYF.

V usage is TRBV7-2 and J usage is TRBJ2-7; D is perhaps TRBD2 (5 bases). Between the trimmed V and J ends, which lost 5 bases and 2 bases, there was a span of 16 bases. Germline V gives CDR1 SGHTA, CDR2 FQGNSA. The CDR3 length is 15 residues. DNA of the CDR3: TGTGCCAGCAGCGGAGCTGGGGTCGGGGCCTACGAGCAGTACTTC. Translation: CASSGAGVGAYEQYF.

The chain combines TRBV7-2 with TRBJ2-1; TRBD2 agrees at 8 bases. The length of the CDR3 is 14 residues. With V trimmed by 5 bases and J by 5 bases, 5 bases remained unmatched. Germline CDR1 is SGHTA and CDR2 is FQGNSA. The CDR3 sequence: CASSQSGGHNEQFF. In DNA form, the CDR3 reads TGTGCCAGCAGCCAGAGCGGGGGCCACAATGAGCAGTTCTTC.

This chain connects TRBV6-5 to TRBJ1-1; TRBD1 might be the D (5 bases). CDR1 and CDR2 from the germline V gene are MNHEY and SVGAGI. This CDR3 has 13 residues. V was shortened by 5 bases and J by 3 bases, with 10 bases between the two germline ends. The DNA of the CDR3 is TGTGCCAGCAGTCTCCTACAGGACACTGAAGCTTTCTTT. It encodes CASSLLQDTEAFF.

This rearrangement joins TRBV18 to TRBJ1-1; 8 bases are shared with TRBD1. This CDR3 contains 18 residues. With 2 bases clipped from V and 0 bases from J, the junction kept 11 bases outside the gene matches. Germline loops: CDR1 KGHSH, CDR2 LQKENI. Here the CDR3 reads CASSPNARGPNMNTEAFF. CDR3 coding DNA: TGTGCCAGCTCACCAAATGCCAGGGGGCCTAACATGAACACTGAAGCTTTCTTT. Full variable domain (missing parts from reference TRBV18 and TRBJ1-1): NAGVMQNPRHLVRRRGQEARLRCSPMKGHSHVYWYRQLPEEGLKFMVYLQKENIIDESGMPKERFSAEFPKEGPSILRIQQVVRGDSAAYFCASSPNARGPNMNTEAFFGQGTRLTVV.

The chain carries TRBV7-3 and TRBJ2-1, with 10 nucleotides matching TRBD1. Trimming at V came to 5 bases and at J to 9 bases, leaving 16 bases not matched to a gene. The germline gives CDR1 SGHTA, CDR2 FQGTGA. The CDR3 consists of 17 residues. The CDR3 nucleotides are TGTGCCAGCAGCGAATTACCCGGGACAGGGGTAGTAGTTGAGCAGTTCTTC. Protein: CASSELPGTGVVVEQFF.

The chain has TRBV6-6 and TRBJ1-1; 8 bases line up with TRBD1. CDR3 length equals 14 residues. With V trimmed by 6 bases and J by 5 bases, 8 bases remained unmatched. The V gene's germline CDR1 is MNHNY and CDR2 SVGAGI (reference sequence). The DNA for the CDR3 is TGTGCCAGCAGACCGGACAGGGTGGAAACTGAAGCTTTCTTT. Its protein product is CASRPDRVETEAFF.

Concerning this clone: One junction end disagrees with the germline gene, perhaps due to a read error. The V call is TRBV30, the J call TRBJ2-3, with 8 bases aligning to TRBD2. The CDR3 sequence is 11 residues long. Germline V gives CDR1 GTSNPN, CDR2 SVGIG (reference sequence). As DNA, the CDR3 is TGTGCCTGGAGTCGACAGCGGGAGAGGGATTTT. This gives the protein CAWSRQRERDF.

A single count supports this clone. The gene calls are TRBV7-9 and TRBJ2-7; 9 positions match TRBD1. V shed 0 bases, J shed 6 bases, and the junction held 9 bases outside the gene matches. The CDR3 has 16 residues. Germline V gives CDR1 SEHNR, CDR2 FQNEAQ (reference sequence). CDR3 coding DNA: TGTGCCAGCAGCTTAGCGGTTGGGACAGGGAGTGGCGAGCAGTACTTC. It yields the protein CASSLAVGTGSGEQYF.

This chain uses TRBV6-1 with TRBJ1-5; D is perhaps TRBD1 (5 bases). This CDR3 has 16 amino acids. The V gene's germline CDR1 is MNHNS and CDR2 SASEGT. V lost 4 bases, J lost 0 bases, and 13 bases lay in between. CDR3 DNA sequence: TGTGCCAGCAGTGTCTGGGGCAGCCATAGCAATCAGCCCCAGCATTTT. Amino acid sequence: CASSVWGSHSNQPQHF.

As DNA, the CDR3 is TGTGCCAGCAGCTTAGGCCCACTACCATACGAGCAGTTCTTC. Translating gives CASSLGPLPYEQFF. This chain connects TRBV7-9 to TRBJ2-1; D unresolved. The CDR3 is 14 amino acids. The V end was cut by 1 base, the J end by 10 bases, with 14 bases between. Germline V gene data show CDR1 as SEHNR and CDR2 as FQNEAQ (reference sequence).

This clone was recorded only once. This chain uses TRBV2 with TRBJ1-5; D not resolved. V lost 2 bases to trimming and J lost 0 bases, with 11 bases between them. The CDR3 extends over 16 amino acids. Per germline, CDR1 SNHLY and CDR2 FYNNEI. This CDR3 is CASSERGFFSNQPQHF. The CDR3 DNA reads TGTGCCAGCAGTGAAAGAGGATTTTTTAGCAATCAGCCCCAGCATTTT.

The chain joins TRBV9 to TRBJ2-7; 12 bases agree with TRBD2. This CDR3 spans 14 amino acids. Germline loops: CDR1 SGDLS, CDR2 YYNGEE. Trimming took 3 bases from V and 3 from J; bases not matched to a gene: 1. The CDR3 DNA sequence: TGTGCCAGCAGCGAGACTAGCGGGAGCTACGAGCAGTACTTC. Translated, it gives CASSETSGSYEQYF.

The chain is built from TRBV6-5 and TRBJ1-1; the D gene is possibly TRBD1 (5 bases). Germline V gene data show CDR1 as MNHEY and CDR2 as SVGAGI. The V end lost 3 bases, the J end lost 1 base, and 6 bases lay between the germline ends. There are 13 residues in the CDR3. Written as DNA, the CDR3 is TGTGCCAGCAGTTATCAGGGGAACACTGAAGCTTTCTTT. This sequence encodes CASSYQGNTEAFF.

CDR3 protein: CASSSLAGGTSTDTQYF. The CDR3 coding sequence is TGTGCCAGCAGCTCCCTAGCGGGAGGGACTAGCACAGATACGCAGTATTTT. The chain uses TRBV7-6 and TRBJ2-3; TRBD2 matches at 12 bases. This CDR3 comprises 17 residues. The junction had 5 bases not matched to a gene; V was cut back by 4 bases and J by 0 bases. Germline V gives CDR1 SGHVS, CDR2 FNYEAQ. Full variable domain (outside the CDR3, taken from reference TRBV7-6 and TRBJ2-3): GAGVSQSPRYKVTKRGQDVALRCDPISGHVSLYWYRQALGQGPEFLTYFNYEAQQDKSGLPNDRFSAERPEGSISTLTIQRTEQRDSAMYRCASSSLAGGTSTDTQYFGPGTRLTVL.